Below, 4 T cell receptor beta chains from the same sample are listed, as sequenced in a study of cytomegalovirus exposure and HLA in healthy donors. The PCR employed 60 Vbeta primers together with 13 Jbeta primers. Sequenced by immunoSEQ multiplex PCR; TCRdb stores in-frame clones only, minus some. Among 95,000 to 100,000 clones listed, about 80% were seen once. Sequencing used PBMCs. These receptors all come from a man aged 35 to 55 in good health and CMV-seronegative.

The chain recombines TRBV7-9 with TRBJ1-5, with 9 positions matching TRBD1. This CDR3 comprises 15 residues. V lost 5 bases to trimming and J lost 6 bases; unmatched junction nucleotides: 8. Germline V gene lookup returns CDR1 SEHNR and CDR2 FQNEAQ (reference sequence). CDR3 nucleotides: TGTGCCAGCAGCCCCACAGGGGGCGGGAGTCAGCCCCAGCATTTT. It specifies CASSPTGGGSQPQHF.

This chain joins TRBV6-1 and TRBJ1-5; D remains unclear. V lost 6 bases to trimming and J lost 11 bases, with 20 bases between them. The CDR3 is 14 amino acids. Looked up from germline, CDR1 is MNHNS and CDR2 is SASEGT. The CDR3 DNA is TGTGCCAGCAGCGATCCCGGGGATCTTCGGTCCCAGCATTTT. The encoded protein is CASSDPGDLRSQHF.

The J gene is TRBJ2-5, the V gene TRBV11-3; 9 nucleotides agree with TRBD2. Losses at the gene ends were 2 bases for V and 4 bases for J; bases not matched to a gene: 8. Germline V gives CDR1 SGHNT, CDR2 YENEEA. The CDR3 length is 16 residues. The CDR3 spells CASSLRGGGAAETQYF. The CDR3 nucleotides are TGTGCCAGCAGCTTACGCGGCGGGGGGGCCGCAGAGACCCAGTACTTC.

This sequence joins TRBV5-4 and TRBJ1-5, with 7 bases that match TRBD1. Germline V CDR1 and CDR2: SGHNT, YYREEE (reference sequence). The CDR3 is 17 residues long. Losses at the gene ends were 3 bases for V and 3 bases for J; bases not matched to a gene: 12. The CDR3 DNA is TGTGCCAGCAGCTGGACATCCGGGACAGCCTACAATCAGCCCCAGCATTTT. This sequence encodes CASSWTSGTAYNQPQHF.